This T cell receptor (beta chain) was sequenced for a study of T-cell memory formation after mild COVID-19. Background on the study: Across donors, TCR clusters were largely donor specific. Whole-study results and caveats: Contracting clones, day 15 to 85, had balanced CD4/CD8, and later expanders favored CD4+. That cross-reactive memory joined was suggested by some responding clones appearing in pre-infection memory. Largely, contracting CD4+ clones fell within CM and EM, and contracting CD8+ clones within EMRA.

Germline CDR1 SGDLS, CDR2 YYNGEE. The CDR3 consists of 17 residues. V was clipped by 1 base and J by 0 bases, with 14 bases between them. TCRdb used MiXCR to reprocess the 5' RACE reads, holding one entry per CDR3 protein. The data hold a few hundred thousand distinct CDR3 sequences, with 16% observed a single time. A remark on this clonotype: The antigen remains undetermined.

The material sequenced was PBMCs or a T cell subset sorted from them (not recorded which). This clonotype was sampled from a man aged 18 to 29 who had mild COVID-19 (a few samples of this study predate the infection). Cell type and time point are not known. The J gene is TRBJ2-1, the V gene TRBV9, with D perhaps TRBD2 (6 bases). CDR3 protein: CASSVSRGLGSYNEQFF. As DNA, the CDR3 is TGTGCCAGCAGCGTAAGTCGGGGGTTAGGCTCCTACAATGAGCAGTTCTTC.